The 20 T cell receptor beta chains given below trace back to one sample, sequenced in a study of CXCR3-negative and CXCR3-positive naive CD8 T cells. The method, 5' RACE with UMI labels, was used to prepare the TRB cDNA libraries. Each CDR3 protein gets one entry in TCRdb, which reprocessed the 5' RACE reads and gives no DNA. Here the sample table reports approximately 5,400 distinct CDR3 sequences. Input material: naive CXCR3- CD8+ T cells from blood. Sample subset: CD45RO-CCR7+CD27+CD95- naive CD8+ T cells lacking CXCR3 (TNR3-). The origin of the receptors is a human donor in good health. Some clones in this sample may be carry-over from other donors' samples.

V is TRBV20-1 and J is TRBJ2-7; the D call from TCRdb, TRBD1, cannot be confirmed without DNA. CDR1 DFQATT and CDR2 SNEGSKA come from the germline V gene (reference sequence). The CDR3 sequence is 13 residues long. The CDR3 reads CSARDGQSYEQYF.

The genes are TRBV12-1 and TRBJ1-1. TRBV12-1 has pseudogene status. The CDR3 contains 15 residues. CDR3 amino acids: CASSFTTVMNTEAFF.

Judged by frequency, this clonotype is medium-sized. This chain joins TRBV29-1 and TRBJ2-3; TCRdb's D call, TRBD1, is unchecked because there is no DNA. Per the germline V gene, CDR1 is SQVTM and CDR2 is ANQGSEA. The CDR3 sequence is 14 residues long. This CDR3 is CSVEGTGGTDTQYF.

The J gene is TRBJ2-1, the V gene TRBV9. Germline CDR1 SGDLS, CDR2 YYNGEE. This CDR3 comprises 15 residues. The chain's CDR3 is CASSVASGNDNEQFF.

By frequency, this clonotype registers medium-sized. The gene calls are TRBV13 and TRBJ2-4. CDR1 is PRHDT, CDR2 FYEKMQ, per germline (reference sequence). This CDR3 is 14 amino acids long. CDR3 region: CASSLYNMGYIQYF. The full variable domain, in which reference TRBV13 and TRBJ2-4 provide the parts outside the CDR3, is AAGVIQSPRHLIKEKRETATLKCYPIPRHDTVYWYQQGPGQDPQFLISFYEKMQSDKGSIPDRFSAQQFSDYHSELNMSSLELGDSALYFCASSLYNMGYIQYFGAGTRLSVL.

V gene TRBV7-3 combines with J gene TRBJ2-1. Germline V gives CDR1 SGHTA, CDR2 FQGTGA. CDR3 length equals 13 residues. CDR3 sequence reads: CASSLTTHHEQFF.

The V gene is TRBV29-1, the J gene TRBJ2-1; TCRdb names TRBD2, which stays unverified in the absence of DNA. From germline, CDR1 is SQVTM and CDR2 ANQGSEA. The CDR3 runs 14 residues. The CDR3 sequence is CSVEGLAPYNEQFF.

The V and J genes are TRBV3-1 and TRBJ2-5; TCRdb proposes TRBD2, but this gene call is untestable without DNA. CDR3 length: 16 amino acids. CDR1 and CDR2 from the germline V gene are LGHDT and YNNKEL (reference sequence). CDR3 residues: CASSQGLAGVQETQYF.

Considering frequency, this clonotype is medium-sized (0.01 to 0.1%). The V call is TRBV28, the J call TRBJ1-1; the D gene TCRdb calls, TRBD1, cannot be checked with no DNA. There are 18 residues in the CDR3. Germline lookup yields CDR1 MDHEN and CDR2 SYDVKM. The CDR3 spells CASSSTDSLDSSDTEAFF. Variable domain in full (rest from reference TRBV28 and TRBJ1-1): DVKVTQSSRYLVKRTGEKVFLECVQDMDHENMFWYRQDPGLGLRLIYFSYDVKMKEKGDIPEGYSVSREKKERFSLILESASTNQTSMYLCASSSTDSLDSSDTEAFFGQGTRLTVV.

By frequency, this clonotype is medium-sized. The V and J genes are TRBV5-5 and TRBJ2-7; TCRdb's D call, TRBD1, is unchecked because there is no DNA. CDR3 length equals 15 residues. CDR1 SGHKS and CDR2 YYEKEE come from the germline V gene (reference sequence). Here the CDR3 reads CASSPPGRNSYEQYF.

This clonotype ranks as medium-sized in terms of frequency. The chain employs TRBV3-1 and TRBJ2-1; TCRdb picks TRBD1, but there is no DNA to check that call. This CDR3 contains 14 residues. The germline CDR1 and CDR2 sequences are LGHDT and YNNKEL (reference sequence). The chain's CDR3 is CASSHGQVYNEQFF.

CDR3 amino acids: CASSAGTGTYEQYF. The chain has TRBV2 and TRBJ2-7; TCRdb reports TRBD2, a call that lacks DNA to check it against. CDR1 SNHLY and CDR2 FYNNEI come from the germline V gene. The CDR3 spans 14 residues. Looking up the rest from reference TRBV2 and TRBJ2-7 gives the full variable domain: EPEVTQTPSHQVTQMGQEVILRCVPISNHLYFYWYRQILGQKVEFLVSFYNNEISEKSEIFDDQFSVERPDGSNFTLKIRSTKLEDSAMYFCASSAGTGTYEQYFGPGTRLTVT.

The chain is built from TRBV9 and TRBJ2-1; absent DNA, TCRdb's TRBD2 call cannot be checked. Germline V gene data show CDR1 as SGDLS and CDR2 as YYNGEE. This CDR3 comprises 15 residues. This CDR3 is CASSPSGGIYNEQFF. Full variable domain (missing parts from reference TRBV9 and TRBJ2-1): DSGVTQTPKHLITATGQRVTLRCSPRSGDLSVYWYQQSLDQGLQFLIQYYNGEERAKGNILERFSAQQFPDLHSELNLSSLELGDSALYFCASSPSGGIYNEQFFGPGTRLTVL.

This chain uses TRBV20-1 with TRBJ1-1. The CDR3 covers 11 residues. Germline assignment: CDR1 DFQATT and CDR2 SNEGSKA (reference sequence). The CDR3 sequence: CSASWGREAFF.

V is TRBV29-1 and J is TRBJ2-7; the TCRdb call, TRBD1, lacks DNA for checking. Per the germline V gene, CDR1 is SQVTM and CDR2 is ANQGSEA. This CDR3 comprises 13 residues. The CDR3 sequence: CSVTGGLTYEQYF.

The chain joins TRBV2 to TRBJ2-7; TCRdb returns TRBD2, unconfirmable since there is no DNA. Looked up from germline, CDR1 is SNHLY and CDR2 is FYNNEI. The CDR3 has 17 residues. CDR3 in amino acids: CASRIKPPGLSSYEQYF.

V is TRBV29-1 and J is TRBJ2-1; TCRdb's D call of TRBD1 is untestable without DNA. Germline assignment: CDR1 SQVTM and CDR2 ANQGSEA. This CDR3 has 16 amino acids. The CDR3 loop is CSALVQGTGGYNEQFF.

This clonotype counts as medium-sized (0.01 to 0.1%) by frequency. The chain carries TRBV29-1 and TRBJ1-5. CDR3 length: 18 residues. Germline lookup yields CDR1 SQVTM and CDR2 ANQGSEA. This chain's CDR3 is CSVEDISLLKGSNQPQHF.

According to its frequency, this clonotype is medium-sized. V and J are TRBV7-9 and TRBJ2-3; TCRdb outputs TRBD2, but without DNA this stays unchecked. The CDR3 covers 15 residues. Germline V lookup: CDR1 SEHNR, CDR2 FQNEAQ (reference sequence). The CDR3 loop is CASSGLARGTDTQYF.

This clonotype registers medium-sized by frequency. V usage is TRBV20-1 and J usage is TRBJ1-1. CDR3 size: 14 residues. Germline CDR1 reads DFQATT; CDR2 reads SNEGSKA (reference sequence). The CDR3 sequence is CSARPRTDNTEAFF.